These 8 T cell receptor beta chains were all obtained from the same sample, sequenced in a study of blood T cell repertoires in COVID-19. Some clones are missing from TCRdb's copy, which holds only in-frame ones; the method was immunoSEQ multiplex PCR. The table lists about 190,000 clones, approximately 77% of them singletons, with over 9.5% in the top ten. The specimen sequenced was peripheral blood. All receptors come from an elderly woman with active or convalescent COVID-19.

V gene TRBV2 combines with J gene TRBJ2-1; D not certain. Germline V gives CDR1 SNHLY, CDR2 FYNNEI. This CDR3 spans 11 amino acids. Trimming stripped 4 bases from V and 7 bases from J, with 5 bases between. The CDR3 DNA reads as TGTGCCAGCAGTGTCCAAAATGAGCAGTTCTTC. Translated: CASSVQNEQFF.

V is TRBV19 and J is TRBJ2-2, with 7 bases that match TRBD2. The CDR3 is 14 residues long. J gave up 3 bases and V 9 bases, and 7 bases lay outside the gene matches. Germline V lookup: CDR1 LNHDA, CDR2 SQIVND (reference sequence). For the CDR3, the DNA is TGTGCCAGCTGTCAGGCGGGAGACACCGGGGAGCTGTTTTTT. This codes for CASCQAGDTGELFF. Looking up the rest from reference TRBV19 and TRBJ2-2 gives the full variable domain: DGGITQSPKYLFRKEGQNVTLSCEQNLNHDAMYWYRQDPGQGLRLIYYSQIVNDFQKGDIAEGYSVSREKKESFPLTVTSAQKNPTAFYLCASCQAGDTGELFFGEGSRLTVL.

The chain couples TRBV29-1 to TRBJ1-5; a possible D gene is TRBD1 (6 bases). Trimming took off 3 bases at V and 6 bases at J, with 12 bases between the two ends. Germline V gene data show CDR1 as SQVTM and CDR2 as ANQGSEA. The CDR3 loop spans 13 amino acids. The CDR3 reads CSVDSGVGQPQHF. Written as DNA, the CDR3 is TGCAGCGTTGATTCAGGGGTGGGTCAGCCCCAGCATTTT.

This chain joins TRBV19 and TRBJ2-5; tentatively, D is TRBD2 (6 bases). With 5 bases removed from V and 1 base from J, the gap between germline ends came to 11 bases. Germline CDR1 is LNHDA and CDR2 is SQIVND (reference sequence). The CDR3 length is 14 residues. CDR3 protein: CASSSGTVQETQYF. As DNA, the CDR3 is TGTGCCAGTAGTTCCGGGACTGTCCAAGAGACCCAGTACTTC.

V and J are TRBV9 and TRBJ2-5; 7 bases fit TRBD1. The J segment lost 2 bases and the V segment lost 0 bases, leaving 7 bases of the junction unmatched. The CDR3 runs 16 residues. The germline gives CDR1 SGDLS, CDR2 YYNGEE. The CDR3 loop is CASSVGPLTGQETQYF. CDR3 sequence (DNA): TGTGCCAGCAGCGTAGGACCCTTGACAGGGCAAGAGACCCAGTACTTC.

This clone was seen only once. This chain joins TRBV5-4 and TRBJ2-1, with TRBD2 matching 7 bases. V shed 0 bases, J shed 0 bases, and the junction held 3 bases outside the gene matches. The CDR3 has 16 amino acids. Germline CDR1 is SGHNT and CDR2 is YYREEE (reference sequence). CDR3: CASSLDGGSSYNEQFF. The CDR3 coding sequence is TGTGCCAGCAGCTTGGATGGCGGGAGCTCCTACAATGAGCAGTTCTTC.

The J gene is TRBJ2-1, the V gene TRBV5-1; 11 bases are shared with TRBD1. The junction had 4 bases not matched to a gene; V was cut back by 7 bases and J by 7 bases. The V gene's germline CDR1 is SGHRS and CDR2 YFSETQ. The CDR3 is 13 residues long. The CDR3 sequence is CASGQGASNEQFF. The CDR3 DNA follows: TGCGCCAGCGGACAGGGGGCGTCGAATGAGCAGTTCTTC.

This clone was seen more than once but under ten times. The chain uses TRBV7-8 and TRBJ2-1; TRBD2 matches 14 bases. Germline V gives CDR1 SGHVS, CDR2 FQNEAQ. J lost 0 bases, V lost 1 base, and 11 bases had no gene match. The CDR3 runs 21 residues. The DNA for the CDR3 is TGTGCCAGCAGCTTAGGCCCCCCAGGGACTAGCGGGAGCAGCTCCTACAATGAGCAGTTCTTC. This gives the protein CASSLGPPGTSGSSSYNEQFF.